These 24 T cell receptor beta chains share one sample of origin, sequenced in a study of cytomegalovirus exposure and HLA in healthy donors. Clones were sequenced by immunoSEQ multiplex PCR, and TCRdb holds only the in-frame ones, with some missing. The sample yields 150,000 to 200,000 clones, less than 95% seen once. Specimen: PBMCs. The receptor source for this set is a woman under 30 in good health and CMV-seropositive.

The chain combines TRBV28 with TRBJ2-7, with 11 bases identical to TRBD1. V trimming: 6 bases; J trimming: 2 bases; junction bases outside the gene matches: 9. The CDR3 sequence is 16 residues long. The V gene's germline CDR1 is MDHEN and CDR2 SYDVKM. The CDR3 loop reads CASRKGGQGVTYEQYF. CDR3 bases: TGTGCCAGCAGGAAAGGGGGACAGGGGGTAACCTACGAGCAGTACTTC.

The chain employs TRBV6-6 and TRBJ2-5, with D possibly TRBD1 on 6 matching bases. This CDR3 contains 14 residues. Germline assignment: CDR1 MNHNY and CDR2 SVGAGI (reference sequence). Trimming took 6 bases from V and 6 from J, leaving 17 bases between them. Here the CDR3 reads CASSSSDRSKTQYF. The CDR3 nucleotides are TGTGCCAGCAGCTCTTCAGACAGGAGTAAGACCCAGTACTTC.

This clone was seen a handful of times. The J gene is TRBJ1-5, the V gene TRBV30; no firm D call. With 5 bases removed from V and 2 bases from J, the gap between germline ends came to 10 bases. The CDR3 is 13 amino acids. CDR1 GTSNPN and CDR2 SVGIG come from the germline V gene (reference sequence). The CDR3 DNA reads as TGTGCCTGGGCCCACGCGGGCAATCAGCCCCAGCATTTT. Translated, it gives CAWAHAGNQPQHF.

The chain joins TRBV30 to TRBJ2-3; 7 bases are a match to TRBD2. Germline values: CDR1 GTSNPN, CDR2 SVGIG (reference sequence). Trimming at V came to 3 bases and at J to 4 bases, leaving 7 bases not matched to a gene. The CDR3 totals 14 residues. The CDR3 reads CAWSAGVRADTQYF. The CDR3 nucleotides read TGTGCCTGGAGCGCGGGGGTTAGGGCAGATACGCAGTATTTT.

In this sample, this clone turned up a few times. The chain is built from TRBV5-6 and TRBJ1-1; D is possibly TRBD1 (6 bases). The germline V gene has CDR1 SGHDT and CDR2 YYEEEE. The CDR3 sequence is 16 residues long. Trimming cost V 4 bases and J 5 bases, with 21 bases left between them. CDR3 bases: TGTGCCAGCAGCCCTGAACCCAACAGGGTCTGGACTGAAGCTTTCTTT. It specifies CASSPEPNRVWTEAFF.

The V and J genes are TRBV6-5 and TRBJ1-1, with a weak D call TRBD1 (6 bases). Germline V gives CDR1 MNHEY, CDR2 SVGAGI. V lost 8 bases and J lost 5, with 12 bases in between. This CDR3 is built from 12 residues. The CDR3 DNA sequence: TGTGCCAGCGGATTTACAGGGACTGAAGCTTTCTTT. The encoded protein is CASGFTGTEAFF.

The chain carries TRBV28 and TRBJ2-3; tentatively, D is TRBD2 (7 bases). CDR1 is MDHEN, CDR2 SYDVKM, per germline. The CDR3 has 15 amino acids. V dropped 6 bases and J dropped 5 bases, with 18 bases sitting between them. DNA for the CDR3: TGTGCCAGCAGGGGGGGGGACACGGGAGGAGATACGCAGTATTTT. As protein: CASRGGDTGGDTQYF.

The chain combines TRBV6-1 with TRBJ1-2, with D possibly being TRBD1 (5 bases). V was trimmed by 6 bases and J by 6 bases, leaving 11 bases between them. The CDR3 is 12 residues long. CDR1 MNHNS and CDR2 SASEGT come from the germline V gene. This CDR3 reads CASRGREDGYTF. The CDR3 coding sequence is TGTGCCAGCAGGGGACGGGAGGATGGCTACACCTTC.

The V gene is TRBV18, the J gene TRBJ2-1, with D possibly TRBD2 on 6 matching bases. Trimming left V 3 bases short and J 4 bases short, with 28 bases between. Germline V gene lookup returns CDR1 KGHSH and CDR2 LQKENI. There are 20 residues in the CDR3. The CDR3 loop reads CASSPARPELGSGQYNEQFF. The CDR3 DNA follows: TGTGCCAGCTCACCGGCTAGACCCGAGCTGGGAAGCGGGCAATACAATGAGCAGTTCTTC.

The rearrangement uses TRBV19 and TRBJ1-2, with 8 nucleotides matching TRBD1. J gave up 7 bases and V 3 bases, and 7 bases lay outside the gene matches. Germline lookup yields CDR1 LNHDA and CDR2 SQIVND (reference sequence). CDR3 size: 14 residues. CDR3 amino acids: CASSIAGGPGGYTF. The CDR3 nucleotides are TGTGCCAGTAGTATTGCAGGGGGCCCCGGTGGCTACACCTTC.

CDR3 DNA sequence: TGTGCCAGCAGTTCGTCGACGGGACTCACAGATACGCAGTATTTT. Amino acids: CASSSSTGLTDTQYF. The chain carries TRBV27 and TRBJ2-3, with a possible D match to TRBD2 (6 bases). The CDR3 runs 15 residues. Per the germline V gene, CDR1 is MNHEY and CDR2 is SMNVEV (reference sequence). V was shortened by 4 bases and J by 2 bases, with 13 bases between the two germline ends.

This chain uses TRBV27 with TRBJ2-1; 7 positions agree with TRBD2. The germline gives CDR1 MNHEY, CDR2 SMNVEV (reference sequence). The J segment lost 1 base and the V segment lost 3 bases, leaving 9 bases of the junction unmatched. CDR3 length: 17 amino acids. The CDR3 spells CASSFATQRDSYNEQFF. The CDR3 region has the DNA TGTGCCAGCAGTTTCGCTACCCAGCGGGATTCCTACAATGAGCAGTTCTTC.

This chain connects TRBV7-8 to TRBJ1-2; a weak D match, TRBD1 (6 bases). The CDR3 length is 13 residues. Trimming left V 4 bases short and J 5 bases short, with 11 bases between. Germline CDR1 SGHVS, CDR2 FQNEAQ. CDR3 in amino acids: CASSSGHYYGYTF. DNA for the CDR3: TGTGCCAGCAGCTCGGGACACTATTATGGCTACACCTTC.

CDR3 amino acids: CASSLALRTGGNEQYF. Here the CDR3 DNA reads TGTGCCAGCAGCTTAGCCCTCCGGACAGGGGGCAACGAGCAGTACTTC. This sequence joins TRBV7-2 and TRBJ2-7; 11 nucleotides agree with TRBD1. This CDR3 is 16 amino acids long. Germline V gene sequence: CDR1 SGHTA, CDR2 FQGNSA. The J segment lost 5 bases and the V segment lost 0 bases, leaving 6 bases of the junction unmatched.

As regards this clone: Other nucleotide sequences from this sample produce the same CDR3. The J gene is TRBJ2-7, the V gene TRBV19; 8 nucleotides align to TRBD1. From germline, CDR1 is LNHDA and CDR2 SQIVND (reference sequence). The CDR3 extends over 15 amino acids. The junction had 7 bases not matched to a gene; V was cut back by 3 bases and J by 3 bases. CDR3 DNA: TGTGCCAGTAGTATGGGGCAGGGGGCCAGCTACGAGCAGTACTTC. Amino acids: CASSMGQGASYEQYF.

The chain joins TRBV4-1 to TRBJ1-1, with D possibly being TRBD1 (6 bases). From germline, CDR1 is MGHRA and CDR2 YSYEKL. This CDR3 region has 17 residues. V lost 0 bases and J lost 4, with 18 bases in between. CDR3 DNA sequence: TGCGCCAGCAGCCAAGATTCACACACCACAGGGTTCACTGAAGCTTTCTTT. Encoded protein: CASSQDSHTTGFTEAFF.

The chain couples TRBV4-1 to TRBJ2-1, with D perhaps matching TRBD2 (5 bases). V shed 4 bases and J shed 2 bases, with 12 bases lying between them. The CDR3 length is 15 residues. CDR1 is MGHRA, CDR2 YSYEKL, per germline. This CDR3 is CASSLGLSPYNEQFF. The CDR3, as DNA: TGCGCCAGCAGCCTTGGACTTTCCCCCTACAATGAGCAGTTCTTC.

The chain is built from TRBV4-1 and TRBJ1-1, with D tentatively TRBD1 (5 bases). Per germline, CDR1 MGHRA and CDR2 YSYEKL. This CDR3 has 14 residues. V lost 0 bases, J lost 10 bases, and 15 bases lay in between. CDR3 nucleotide sequence: TGCGCCAGCAGCCAAGAGGCTTTTGGGGGGGGAGCTTTCTTT. It encodes CASSQEAFGGGAFF.

The J gene is TRBJ2-1, the V gene TRBV9; D gene uncertain. V was trimmed by 0 bases and J by 6 bases, leaving 4 bases between them. The germline gives CDR1 SGDLS, CDR2 YYNGEE. The CDR3 totals 12 residues. The DNA of the CDR3 is TGTGCCAGCAGCGTAGTTAGCAATGAGCAGTTCTTC. As protein: CASSVVSNEQFF.

V is TRBV7-2 and J is TRBJ1-5; D may be TRBD1 (5 bases). With 3 bases removed from V and 1 base from J, the gap between germline ends came to 7 bases. CDR1 is SGHTA and CDR2 is FQGNSA in the germline V gene. CDR3 length: 14 amino acids. This CDR3 is CASSFRQSNQPQHF. The CDR3 DNA sequence: TGTGCCAGCAGCTTCCGACAGAGCAATCAGCCCCAGCATTTT.

The V call is TRBV28, the J call TRBJ1-3; no reliable D call. Germline V gene data show CDR1 as MDHEN and CDR2 as SYDVKM. The length of the CDR3 is 13 residues. V was pared by 8 bases and J by 3 bases, with 11 bases between. The CDR3 region has the DNA TGTGCCAGCCGAAAGAAGCTTGGAAACACCATATATTTT. Amino acids: CASRKKLGNTIYF.

The rearrangement links TRBV11-3 to TRBJ2-1; 8 nucleotides align to TRBD2. This CDR3 comprises 15 residues. In germline, CDR1 is SGHNT, CDR2 YENEEA. V shed 1 base, J shed 6 bases, and the junction held 5 bases outside the gene matches. The CDR3 here is CASSLGAGVINEQFF. CDR3 sequence (DNA): TGTGCCAGCAGCTTAGGAGCGGGAGTAATCAATGAGCAGTTCTTC.

This rearrangement joins TRBV9 to TRBJ2-1, with TRBD2 matching over 11 bases. The CDR3 has 17 residues. V shed 0 bases, J shed 7 bases, and the junction held 9 bases outside the gene matches. The germline V gene has CDR1 SGDLS and CDR2 YYNGEE. The CDR3 DNA follows: TGTGCCAGCAGCGTAGGACTTAGAAGGACTAGCGGGAATGAGCAGTTCTTC. As protein: CASSVGLRRTSGNEQFF.

This clone came up many times. The rearrangement links TRBV9 to TRBJ2-7, with D possibly being TRBD1 (5 bases). The V gene lost 3 bases and the J gene lost 6 bases, with 22 bases spanning the gap. Germline V gives CDR1 SGDLS, CDR2 YYNGEE. This CDR3 region has 16 residues. DNA for the CDR3: TGTGCCAGCAGCGAGAGGACACCCGGTCCCCCCCCCGAGCAGTACTTC. Translating gives CASSERTPGPPPEQYF. Together with reference TRBV9 and TRBJ2-7, the CDR3 gives the full variable domain: DSGVTQTPKHLITATGQRVTLRCSPRSGDLSVYWYQQSLDQGLQFLIQYYNGEERAKGNILERFSAQQFPDLHSELNLSSLELGDSALYFCASSERTPGPPPEQYFGPGTRLTVT.